Listed below are T cell receptor beta chains from one sample, sequenced in a study of T cells in Graves' hyperthyroidism and ophthalmopathy. TCRdb processed the multiplex PCR reads anew with MiXCR; each CDR3 protein has one entry. The sample has around 520,000 distinct CDR3 sequences; approximately 15% are singletons. The specimen was blood. These receptor sequences come from a woman aged 18 to 35 with Graves' hyperthyroidism. CDR3s include the opening cysteine and the closing phenylalanine or tryptophan. The D gene is left open where the match is weak. Expanded clones are given a class, and other clones once, few, many or no size at all.

CDR3 protein: CAISEGRAGGNQPQHF
CDR3 DNA: TGTGCCATCAGTGAGGGGAGGGCGGGAGGCAATCAGCCCCAGCATTTT
J gene: TRBJ1-5
D gene: NA
V gene: TRBV10-3
clone size: many

CDR3 protein: CASRSTSGRTGELFF
CDR3 DNA: TGTGCCAGCCGATCGACTAGCGGGAGAACCGGGGAGCTGTTTTTT
J gene: TRBJ2-2
D gene: TRBD2
V gene: TRBV9
clone size: many

CDR3 protein: CASSLQGSGTEAFF
CDR3 DNA: TGTGCCAGCAGCTTACAGGGATCGGGCACTGAAGCTTTCTTT
J gene: TRBJ1-1
D gene: NA
V gene: TRBV7-3
clone size: many

CDR3 protein: CSADAGGAGQPQHF
CDR3 DNA: TGCAGTGCGGACGCGGGGGGGGCCGGTCAGCCCCAGCATTTT
J gene: TRBJ1-5
D gene: NA
V gene: TRBV20-1
clone size: NA

CDR3 protein: CASSMPPGAVSGNTTYF
CDR3 DNA: TGTGCCAGTAGTATGCCCCCCGGGGCAGTCTCTGGAAACACCACATATTTT
J gene: TRBJ1-3
D gene: NA
V gene: TRBV19
clone size: NA

CDR3 protein: CASSGDRGRDYGYTF
CDR3 DNA: TGTGCCAGCAGTGGAGACAGGGGTCGGGACTATGGCTACACCTTC
J gene: TRBJ1-2
D gene: TRBD1
V gene: TRBV12-3/TRBV12-4
clone size: many

CDR3 protein: CASSYSKNRGDSPLHF
CDR3 DNA: TGTGCCAGCAGTTACTCGAAGAACAGGGGAGATTCACCCCTCCACTTT
J gene: TRBJ1-6
D gene: TRBD1
V gene: TRBV6-5
clone size: many

CDR3 protein: CASSQDRSSYNEQFF
CDR3 DNA: TGTGCCAGCAGCCAAGACAGAAGCTCCTACAATGAGCAGTTCTTC
J gene: TRBJ2-1
D gene: NA
V gene: TRBV11-2
clone size: many

CDR3 protein: CATKGGTYEQYF
CDR3 DNA: TGTGCCACCAAGGGGGGAACCTACGAGCAGTACTTC
J gene: TRBJ2-7
D gene: NA
V gene: TRBV12-3/TRBV12-4
clone size: many

CDR3 protein: CASTLQRGSNIQYF
CDR3 DNA: TGTGCCAGCACCCTACAAAGGGGCAGTAACATTCAGTACTTC
J gene: TRBJ2-4
D gene: NA
V gene: TRBV12-3/TRBV12-4
clone size: NA

CDR3 protein: CASSLVWEHTGELFF
CDR3 DNA: TGCGCCAGCAGCTTGGTGTGGGAGCATACCGGGGAGCTGTTTTTT
J gene: TRBJ2-2
D gene: NA
V gene: TRBV5-1
clone size: many

CDR3 protein: CASSQSGGTPNTGELFF
CDR3 DNA: TGCGCCAGCAGCCAATCAGGTGGGACTCCTAACACCGGGGAGCTGTTTTTT
J gene: TRBJ2-2
D gene: NA
V gene: TRBV4-1
clone size: many

CDR3 protein: CASSSPGTDYEQYF
CDR3 DNA: TGTGCCAGCAGCAGCCCCGGGACAGACTACGAGCAGTACTTC
J gene: TRBJ2-7
D gene: TRBD1
V gene: TRBV6-1
clone size: many

CDR3 protein: CASSQDRDVLADGITIYF
CDR3 DNA: TGCGCCAGCAGCCAAGATCGGGACGTTTTGGCAGATGGAATCACCATATATTTT
J gene: TRBJ1-3
D gene: NA
V gene: TRBV4-1
clone size: NA